The source of this T cell receptor (beta chain) is a study of T cell repertoires in urothelial bladder cancer. Study summary: Resected lesion stages: three cT0, three cTa, three cT1, three cT2+.

The table came from immunoSEQ multiplex PCR; TCRdb's copy has only in-frame clones and leaves some out. The sample contains about 13,000 clones, 60% to 70% of which appear only once. The CDR3 totals 13 residues. V was shortened by 2 bases and J by 9 bases, with 11 bases between the two germline ends. The germline V gene encodes CDR1 MRHNA and CDR2 SNTAGT. The J gene is TRBJ2-1, the V gene TRBV6-4; D perhaps matches TRBD1 (6 bases). The receptor comes from a human donor with urothelial carcinoma. Source material: tumor-infiltrating cells from bladder cancer. The CDR3 loop is CASSDLTGSEQFF. Written as DNA, the CDR3 is TGTGCCAGCAGTGACCTCACAGGGAGTGAGCAGTTCTTC.